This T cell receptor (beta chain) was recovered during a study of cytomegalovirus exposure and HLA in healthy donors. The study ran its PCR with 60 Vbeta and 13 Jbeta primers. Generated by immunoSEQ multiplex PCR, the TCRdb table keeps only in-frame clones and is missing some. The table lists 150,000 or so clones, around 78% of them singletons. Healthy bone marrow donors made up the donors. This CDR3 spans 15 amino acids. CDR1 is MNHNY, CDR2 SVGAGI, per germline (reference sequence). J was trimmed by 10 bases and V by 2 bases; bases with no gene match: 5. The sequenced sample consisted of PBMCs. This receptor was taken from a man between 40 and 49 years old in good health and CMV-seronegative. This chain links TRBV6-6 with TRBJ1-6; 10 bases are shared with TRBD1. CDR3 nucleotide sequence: TGTGCCAGCAGTTACCCGGACAGGGGGGGATCACCCCTCCACTTT. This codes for CASSYPDRGGSPLHF.